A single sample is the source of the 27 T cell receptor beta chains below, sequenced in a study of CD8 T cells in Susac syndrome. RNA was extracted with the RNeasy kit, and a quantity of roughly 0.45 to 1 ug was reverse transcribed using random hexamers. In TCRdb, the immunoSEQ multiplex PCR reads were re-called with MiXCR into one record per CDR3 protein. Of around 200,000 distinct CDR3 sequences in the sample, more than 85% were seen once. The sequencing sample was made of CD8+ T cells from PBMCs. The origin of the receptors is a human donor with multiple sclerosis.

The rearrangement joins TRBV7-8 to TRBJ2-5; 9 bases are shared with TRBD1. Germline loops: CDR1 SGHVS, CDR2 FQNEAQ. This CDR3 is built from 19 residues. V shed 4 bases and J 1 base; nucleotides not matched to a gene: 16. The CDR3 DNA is TGTGCCAGCAGCTCCTCGCCCTTACTGACAGGGGGGAGCCAAGAGACCCAGTACTTC. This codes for CASSSSPLLTGGSQETQYF.

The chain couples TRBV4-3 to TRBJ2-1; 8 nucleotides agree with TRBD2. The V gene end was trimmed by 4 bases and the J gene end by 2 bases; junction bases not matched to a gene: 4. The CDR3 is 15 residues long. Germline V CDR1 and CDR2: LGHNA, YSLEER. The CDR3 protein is CASSPGRGPYNEQFF. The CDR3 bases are TGCGCCAGCAGCCCCGGGAGGGGCCCCTACAATGAGCAGTTCTTC.

The CDR3 here is CSVEREVNEQFF. CDR3 bases: TGCAGCGTTGAAAGGGAGGTCAATGAGCAGTTCTTC. The chain links TRBV29-1 to TRBJ2-1; weak D call: TRBD2 (6 bases). The CDR3 runs to 12 residues. In germline, CDR1 is SQVTM, CDR2 ANQGSEA. V lost 2 bases and J 6 bases, leaving 8 bases between the germline ends.

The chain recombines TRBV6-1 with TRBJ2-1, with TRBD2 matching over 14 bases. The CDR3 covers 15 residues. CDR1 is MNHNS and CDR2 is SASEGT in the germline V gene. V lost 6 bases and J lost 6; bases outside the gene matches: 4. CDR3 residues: CASRGLAGARNEQFF. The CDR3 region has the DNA TGTGCCAGCAGGGGACTAGCGGGGGCCCGCAATGAGCAGTTCTTC.

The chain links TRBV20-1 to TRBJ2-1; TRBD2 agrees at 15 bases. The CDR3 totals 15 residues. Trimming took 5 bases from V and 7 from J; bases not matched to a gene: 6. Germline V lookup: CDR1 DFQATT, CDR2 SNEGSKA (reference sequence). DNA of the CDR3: TGCAGTGCTGGACTAGCGGGAGGGCCGGTGAATGAGCAGTTCTTC. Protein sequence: CSAGLAGGPVNEQFF.

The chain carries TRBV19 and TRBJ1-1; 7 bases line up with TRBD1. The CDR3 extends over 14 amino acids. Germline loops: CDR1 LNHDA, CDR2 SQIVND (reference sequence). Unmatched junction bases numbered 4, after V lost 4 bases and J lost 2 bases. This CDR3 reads CASSTGQINTEAFF. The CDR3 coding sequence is TGTGCCAGTAGTACGGGACAGATTAACACTGAAGCTTTCTTT.

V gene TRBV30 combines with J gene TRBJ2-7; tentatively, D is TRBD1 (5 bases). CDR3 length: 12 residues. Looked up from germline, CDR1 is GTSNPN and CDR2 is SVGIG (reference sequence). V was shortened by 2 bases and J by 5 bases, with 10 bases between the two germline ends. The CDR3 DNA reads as TGTGCCTGGAGTCCGGACATCAACGAGCAGTACTTC. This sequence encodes CAWSPDINEQYF.

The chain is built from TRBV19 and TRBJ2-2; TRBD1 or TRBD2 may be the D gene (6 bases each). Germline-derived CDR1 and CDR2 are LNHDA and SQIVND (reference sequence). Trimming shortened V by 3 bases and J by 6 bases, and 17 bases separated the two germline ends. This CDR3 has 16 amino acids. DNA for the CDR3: TGTGCCAGTAGTATGGGGGGCAACAGGGCGGCCGGGGAGCTGTTTTTT. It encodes CASSMGGNRAAGELFF. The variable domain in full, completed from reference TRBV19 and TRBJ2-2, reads DGGITQSPKYLFRKEGQNVTLSCEQNLNHDAMYWYRQDPGQGLRLIYYSQIVNDFQKGDIAEGYSVSREKKESFPLTVTSAQKNPTAFYLCASSMGGNRAAGELFFGEGSRLTVL.

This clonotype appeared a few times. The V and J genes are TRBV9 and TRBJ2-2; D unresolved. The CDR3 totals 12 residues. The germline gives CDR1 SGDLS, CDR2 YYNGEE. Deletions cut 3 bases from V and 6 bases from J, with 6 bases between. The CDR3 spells CASSGGSGELFF. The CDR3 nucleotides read TGTGCCAGCAGCGGCGGCTCCGGGGAGCTGTTTTTT.

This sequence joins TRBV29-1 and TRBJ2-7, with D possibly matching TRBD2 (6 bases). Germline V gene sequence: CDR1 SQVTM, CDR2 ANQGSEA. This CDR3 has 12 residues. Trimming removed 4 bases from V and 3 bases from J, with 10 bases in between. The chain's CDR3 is CSVVLGGYEQYF. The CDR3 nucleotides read TGCAGCGTTGTCCTCGGGGGCTACGAGCAGTACTTC.

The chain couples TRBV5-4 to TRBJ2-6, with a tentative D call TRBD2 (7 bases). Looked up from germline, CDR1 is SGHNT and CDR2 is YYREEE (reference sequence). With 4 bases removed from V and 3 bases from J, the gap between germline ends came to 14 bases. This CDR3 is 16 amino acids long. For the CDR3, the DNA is TGTGCCAGCAGCACCTGGGGGGGCGGTGGGGCCAACGTCCTGACTTTC. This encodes CASSTWGGGGANVLTF.

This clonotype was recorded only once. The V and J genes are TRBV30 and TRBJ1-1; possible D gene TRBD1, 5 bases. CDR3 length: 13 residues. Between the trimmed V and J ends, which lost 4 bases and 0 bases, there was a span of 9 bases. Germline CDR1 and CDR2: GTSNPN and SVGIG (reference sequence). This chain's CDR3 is CAWIAGLNTEAFF. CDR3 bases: TGTGCCTGGATAGCAGGGCTGAACACTGAAGCTTTCTTT. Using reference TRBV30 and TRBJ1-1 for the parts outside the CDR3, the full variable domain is SQTIHQWPATLVQPVGSPLSLECTVEGTSNPNLYWYRQAAGRGLQLLFYSVGIGQISSEVPQNLSASRPQDRQFILSSKKLLLSDSGFYLCAWIAGLNTEAFFGQGTRLTVV.

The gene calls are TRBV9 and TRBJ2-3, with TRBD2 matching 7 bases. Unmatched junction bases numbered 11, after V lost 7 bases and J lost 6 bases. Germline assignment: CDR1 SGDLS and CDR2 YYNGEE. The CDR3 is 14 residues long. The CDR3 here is CASGFRGGGDTQYF. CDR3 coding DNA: TGTGCCAGCGGCTTTCGCGGGGGAGGGGATACGCAGTATTTT.

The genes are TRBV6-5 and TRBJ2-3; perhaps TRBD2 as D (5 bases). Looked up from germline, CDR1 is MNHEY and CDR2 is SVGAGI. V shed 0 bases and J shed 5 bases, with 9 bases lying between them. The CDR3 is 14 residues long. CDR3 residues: CASSYSPSRDTQYF. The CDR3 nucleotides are TGTGCCAGCAGTTACTCTCCTAGCCGAGATACGCAGTATTTT.

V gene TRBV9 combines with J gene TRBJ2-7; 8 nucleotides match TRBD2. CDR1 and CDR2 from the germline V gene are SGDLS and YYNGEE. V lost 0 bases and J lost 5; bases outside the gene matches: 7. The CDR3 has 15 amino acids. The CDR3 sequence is CASSVGGLVNDEQYF. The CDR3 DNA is TGTGCCAGCAGCGTAGGGGGACTAGTGAACGACGAGCAGTACTTC.

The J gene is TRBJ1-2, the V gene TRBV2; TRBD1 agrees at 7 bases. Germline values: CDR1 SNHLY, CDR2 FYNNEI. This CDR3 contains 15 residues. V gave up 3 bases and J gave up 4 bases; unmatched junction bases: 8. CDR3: CASSESAGGRYGYTF. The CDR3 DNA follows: TGTGCCAGCAGTGAGTCGGCAGGGGGACGCTATGGCTACACCTTC.

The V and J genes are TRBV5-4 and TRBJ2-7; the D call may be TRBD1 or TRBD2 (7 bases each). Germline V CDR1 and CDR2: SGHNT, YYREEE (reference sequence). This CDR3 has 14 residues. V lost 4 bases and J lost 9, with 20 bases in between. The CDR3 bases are TGTGCCAGCAGCGGCGGACAGGCAGGCGGGGGGCAGTACTTC. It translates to CASSGGQAGGGQYF.

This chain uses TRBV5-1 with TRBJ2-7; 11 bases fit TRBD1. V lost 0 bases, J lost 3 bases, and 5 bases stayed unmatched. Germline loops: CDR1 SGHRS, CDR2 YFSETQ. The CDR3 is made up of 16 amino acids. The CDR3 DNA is TGCGCCAGCAGCTTGGACGGACAGGGGGCAGGCTACGAGCAGTACTTC. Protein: CASSLDGQGAGYEQYF.

CDR3 in DNA: TGTGCCAGCAGTTTATTCGCCGGGACTAGCCAAGAGACCCAGTACTTC. Protein: CASSLFAGTSQETQYF. This chain links TRBV27 with TRBJ2-5; 8 bases are shared with TRBD2. Trimming removed 1 base from V and 1 base from J; junction bases left unmatched: 5. Germline V gene data show CDR1 as MNHEY and CDR2 as SMNVEV (reference sequence). The CDR3 is 16 residues long.

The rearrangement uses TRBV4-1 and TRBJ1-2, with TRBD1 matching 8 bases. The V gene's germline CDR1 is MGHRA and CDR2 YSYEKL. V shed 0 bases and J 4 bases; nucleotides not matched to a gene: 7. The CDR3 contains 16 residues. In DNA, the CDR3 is TGCGCCAGCAGCCAAGAGACCAGGGGGCTAGGCTATGGCTACACCTTC. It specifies CASSQETRGLGYGYTF.

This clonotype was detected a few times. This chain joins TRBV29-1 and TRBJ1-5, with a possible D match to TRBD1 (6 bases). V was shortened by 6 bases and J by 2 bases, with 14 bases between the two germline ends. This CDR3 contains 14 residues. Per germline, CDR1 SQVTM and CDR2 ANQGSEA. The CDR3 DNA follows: TGCAGCGTCCTACAGGGAAATGGCAATCAGCCCCAGCATTTT. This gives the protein CSVLQGNGNQPQHF. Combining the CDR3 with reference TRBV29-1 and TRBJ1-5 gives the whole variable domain SAVISQKPSRDICQRGTSLTIQCQVDSQVTMMFWYRQQPGQSLTLIATANQGSEATYESGFVIDKFPISRPNLTFSTLTVSNMSPEDSSIYLCSVLQGNGNQPQHFGDGTRLSIL.

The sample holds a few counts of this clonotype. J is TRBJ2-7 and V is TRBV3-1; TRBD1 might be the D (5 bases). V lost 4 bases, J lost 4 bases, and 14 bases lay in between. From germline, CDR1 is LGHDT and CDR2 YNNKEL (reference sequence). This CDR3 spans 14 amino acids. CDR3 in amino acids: CASSPDSGFYEQYF. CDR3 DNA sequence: TGTGCCAGCAGCCCCGACAGTGGCTTTTACGAGCAGTACTTC.

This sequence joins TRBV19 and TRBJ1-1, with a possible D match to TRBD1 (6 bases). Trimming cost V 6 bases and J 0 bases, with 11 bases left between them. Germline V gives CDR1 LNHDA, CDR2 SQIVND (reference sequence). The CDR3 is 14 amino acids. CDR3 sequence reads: CASRNGQMNTEAFF. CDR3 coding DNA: TGTGCCAGTAGGAACGGACAGATGAACACTGAAGCTTTCTTT. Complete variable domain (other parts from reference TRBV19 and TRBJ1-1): DGGITQSPKYLFRKEGQNVTLSCEQNLNHDAMYWYRQDPGQGLRLIYYSQIVNDFQKGDIAEGYSVSREKKESFPLTVTSAQKNPTAFYLCASRNGQMNTEAFFGQGTRLTVV.

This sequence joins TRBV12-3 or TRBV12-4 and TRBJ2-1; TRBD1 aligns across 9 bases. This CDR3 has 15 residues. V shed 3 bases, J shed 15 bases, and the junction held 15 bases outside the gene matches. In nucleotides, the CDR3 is TGTGCCAGCAGTTTTCCGGGACAGGGACGCCCCTCTCTGTTCTTC. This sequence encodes CASSFPGQGRPSLFF.

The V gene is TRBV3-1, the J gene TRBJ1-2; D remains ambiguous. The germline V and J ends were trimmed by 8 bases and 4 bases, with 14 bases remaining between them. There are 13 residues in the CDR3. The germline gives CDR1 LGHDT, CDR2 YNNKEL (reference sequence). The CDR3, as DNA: TGTGCCAGCGCTACATCGGACGGCTATGGCTACACCTTC. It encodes CASATSDGYGYTF.

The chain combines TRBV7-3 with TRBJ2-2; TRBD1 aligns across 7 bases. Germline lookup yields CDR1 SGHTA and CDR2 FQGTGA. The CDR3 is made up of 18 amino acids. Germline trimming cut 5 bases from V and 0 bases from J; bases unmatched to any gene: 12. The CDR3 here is CASSTLFEGTANTGELFF. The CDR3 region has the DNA TGTGCCAGCAGCACCCTGTTCGAGGGGACAGCGAACACCGGGGAGCTGTTTTTT.

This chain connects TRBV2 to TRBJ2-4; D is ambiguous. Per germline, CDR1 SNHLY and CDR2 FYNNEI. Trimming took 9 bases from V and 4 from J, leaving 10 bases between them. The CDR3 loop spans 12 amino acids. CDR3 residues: CASLADKNIQYF. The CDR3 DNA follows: TGTGCCAGTTTGGCAGATAAAAACATTCAGTACTTC. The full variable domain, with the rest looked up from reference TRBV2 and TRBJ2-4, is EPEVTQTPSHQVTQMGQEVILRCVPISNHLYFYWYRQILGQKVEFLVSFYNNEISEKSEIFDDQFSVERPDGSNFTLKIRSTKLEDSAMYFCASLADKNIQYFGAGTRLSVL.